The 11 T cell receptor beta chains in this list originate from one sample, sequenced in a study of T-cell memory formation after mild COVID-19. From the 5' RACE reads, TCRdb called clonotypes with MiXCR, one entry per CDR3 protein. The top ten clones hold roughly 6% of a sample with 110,000 or so distinct CDR3 sequences, roughly a sixth of them seen once. Sequencing was performed on PBMCs or a T cell subset sorted from them (not recorded which). The receptor source for this set is a man in his late teens or twenties who had mild COVID-19 (a few samples of this study predate the infection). Cell type and time point are not known.

This clonotype appeared a few times. The rearrangement links TRBV12-3 or TRBV12-4 to TRBJ2-7; 7 bases are a match to TRBD2. The CDR3 extends over 14 amino acids. Unmatched junction bases numbered 6, after V lost 7 bases and J lost 0 bases. DNA for the CDR3: TGTGCCAGCACTCGGCGGGGGAGCTCCTACGAGCAGTACTTC. Translating gives CASTRRGSSYEQYF.

The rearrangement uses TRBV20-1 and TRBJ2-5; TRBD2 matches at 11 bases. This CDR3 contains 14 residues. Germline CDR1 DFQATT, CDR2 SNEGSKA (reference sequence). Unmatched junction bases numbered 4, after V lost 4 bases and J lost 3 bases. DNA of the CDR3: TGCAGTGCTACACCGGGACTAGCGGAAGAGACCCAGTACTTC. Protein product: CSATPGLAEETQYF.

This sequence joins TRBV20-1 and TRBJ1-2; TRBD1 might be the D (5 bases). Trimming shortened V by 3 bases and J by 4 bases, and 15 bases separated the two germline ends. This CDR3 has 14 residues. Germline V gives CDR1 DFQATT, CDR2 SNEGSKA (reference sequence). In nucleotides, the CDR3 is TGCAGTGCTAGCTACAGGTCGGGTGGCTATGGCTACACCTTC. It translates to CSASYRSGGYGYTF.

This clonotype turned up a few times. The J gene is TRBJ2-3, the V gene TRBV10-1; D could derive from TRBD1 or TRBD2 (6 bases each). The CDR3 covers 15 residues. The V gene's germline CDR1 is WNHNN and CDR2 SYGVQD (reference sequence). Trimming cost V 1 base and J 0 bases, with 8 bases left between them. The CDR3 spells CASSEWGASTDTQYF. DNA for the CDR3: TGCGCCAGCAGTGAGTGGGGGGCGAGCACAGATACGCAGTATTTT.

This clonotype was counted between two and nine times. This chain connects TRBV5-1 to TRBJ1-1; D possibly corresponds to TRBD1 (5 bases). CDR1 and CDR2 from the germline V gene are SGHRS and YFSETQ. Deletions cut 3 bases from V and 6 bases from J, with 18 bases between. There are 15 residues in the CDR3. The CDR3 bases are TGCGCCAGCAGCTGGGGGGAGTGGGGTGTCGCTGAAGCTTTCTTT. Protein: CASSWGEWGVAEAFF.

The chain recombines TRBV20-1 with TRBJ1-1; D possibly corresponds to TRBD1 (6 bases). V lost 7 bases and J 9 bases, leaving 12 bases between the germline ends. Germline V CDR1 and CDR2: DFQATT, SNEGSKA (reference sequence). The CDR3 has 10 amino acids. CDR3 in amino acids: CSVGGEKAFF. CDR3 nucleotides: TGCAGTGTAGGGGGAGAAAAAGCTTTCTTT.

This clonotype was picked up many times. The gene calls are TRBV20-1 and TRBJ2-3; D ambiguous. CDR1 DFQATT and CDR2 SNEGSKA come from the germline V gene (reference sequence). V dropped 5 bases and J dropped 0 bases, with 15 bases sitting between them. The CDR3 totals 15 residues. The CDR3 loop reads CSAVIRRPSTDTQYF. The CDR3 nucleotides are TGCAGTGCTGTGATTAGGAGACCTAGCACAGATACGCAGTATTTT.

This rearrangement joins TRBV7-2 to TRBJ1-1, with a weak D call TRBD1 (6 bases). CDR1 is SGHTA and CDR2 is FQGNSA in the germline V gene. CDR3 length: 14 amino acids. V dropped 5 bases and J dropped 4 bases, with 14 bases sitting between them. As DNA, the CDR3 is TGTGCCAGCAGCCCGCCGACAGGACCCACTGAAGCTTTCTTT. This codes for CASSPPTGPTEAFF. Using reference TRBV7-2 and TRBJ1-1 for the parts outside the CDR3, the full variable domain is GAGVSQSPSNKVTEKGKDVELRCDPISGHTALYWYRQSLGQGLEFLIYFQGNSAPDKSGLPSDRFSAERTGGSVSTLTIQRTQQEDSAVYLCASSPPTGPTEAFFGQGTRLTVV.

The sample holds a few counts of this clonotype. This sequence joins TRBV4-3 and TRBJ2-2; 9 nucleotides align to TRBD2. The germline V gene encodes CDR1 LGHNA and CDR2 YSLEER. This CDR3 contains 15 residues. Trimming cost V 3 bases and J 6 bases; bases outside gene matches: 5. The DNA for the CDR3 is TGCGCCAGCAGCCAGGGACTAGCTGGGGCCGGGGAGCTGTTTTTT. Its protein product is CASSQGLAGAGELFF.

This clonotype was seen just once. In nucleotides, the CDR3 is TGTGCCAGCAGCCTTGACAGGCATGGTGGGGGCTACACCTTC. Residues: CASSLDRHGGGYTF. This chain uses TRBV11-2 with TRBJ1-2, with D possibly matching TRBD1 (6 bases). Trimming left V 5 bases short and J 8 bases short, with 18 bases between. Germline CDR1 SGHAT, CDR2 FQNNGV. The CDR3 has 14 residues.

This chain connects TRBV19 to TRBJ1-5; D may be TRBD1 (6 bases). This CDR3 region has 14 residues. V lost 1 base, J lost 7 bases, and 11 bases lay in between. CDR1 is LNHDA and CDR2 is SQIVND in the germline V gene (reference sequence). In DNA form, the CDR3 reads TGTGCCAGTAGTATAGGGGGGGGCCCCCAGCCCCAGCATTTT. It encodes CASSIGGGPQPQHF. Together with reference TRBV19 and TRBJ1-5, the CDR3 gives the full variable domain: DGGITQSPKYLFRKEGQNVTLSCEQNLNHDAMYWYRQDPGQGLRLIYYSQIVNDFQKGDIAEGYSVSREKKESFPLTVTSAQKNPTAFYLCASSIGGGPQPQHFGDGTRLSIL.